Below, 28 T cell receptor beta chains from the same sample are listed, as sequenced in a study of graft-versus-host responses after intestinal transplantation. Their antigen targets remain unknown. TCRdb's table, derived via immunoSEQ multiplex PCR, lists solely in-frame clones and lacks some. The table includes over 100,000 clones, approximately 92% detected once. The input for sequencing was unstimulated CD4+ T cells sorted from spleen or lymph node cells, taken before intestinal transplant. The receptors were gathered from a human donor who received an intestinal transplant.

The CDR3 DNA sequence: TGTGCCAGTAGGGGGGCGGTCTCTTATTCCAATGAGCAGTTCTTC. Amino acid sequence: CASRGAVSYSNEQFF. The chain employs TRBV19 and TRBJ2-1; tentatively, D is TRBD1 (6 bases). The germline V gene encodes CDR1 LNHDA and CDR2 SQIVND (reference sequence). This CDR3 contains 15 residues. V lost 6 bases to trimming and J lost 6 bases, with 18 bases between them.

A single count supports this clone. CDR3 residues: CSVLPNEQFF. For the CDR3, the DNA is TGCAGCGTTTTGCCAAATGAGCAGTTCTTC. The J gene is TRBJ2-1, the V gene TRBV29-1; D is unclear. CDR3 length: 10 residues. Germline CDR1 is SQVTM and CDR2 is ANQGSEA. Trimming took off 5 bases at V and 7 bases at J, with 6 bases between the two ends.

CDR3 loop: CASSRWDRQAEQYF. The DNA for the CDR3 is TGTGCCAGTAGTAGATGGGACAGGCAAGCCGAGCAGTACTTC. The chain combines TRBV19 with TRBJ2-7; 8 bases map to TRBD1. Germline V CDR1 and CDR2: LNHDA, SQIVND (reference sequence). Germline trimming cut 4 bases from V and 6 bases from J; bases unmatched to any gene: 8. This CDR3 spans 14 amino acids.

The chain joins TRBV9 to TRBJ1-3; 7 nucleotides agree with TRBD1. The CDR3 runs to 14 residues. V lost 2 bases and J lost 3; bases outside the gene matches: 2. CDR1 and CDR2 from the germline V gene are SGDLS and YYNGEE. For the CDR3, the DNA is TGTGCCAGCAGCGTCCCAGGGGGTGGAAACACCATATATTTT. Protein sequence: CASSVPGGGNTIYF.

This clone occurred a few times. The chain uses TRBV19 and TRBJ1-3; D gene unclear. The CDR3 sequence is 16 residues long. CDR1 and CDR2 from the germline V gene are LNHDA and SQIVND (reference sequence). V dropped 3 bases and J dropped 0 bases, with 12 bases sitting between them. The CDR3 reads CASSMGIWGSGNTIYF. DNA for the CDR3: TGTGCCAGTAGTATGGGGATTTGGGGCTCTGGAAACACCATATATTTT.

This sequence joins TRBV27 and TRBJ1-5; D uncertain. There are 14 residues in the CDR3. Germline values: CDR1 MNHEY, CDR2 SMNVEV (reference sequence). V lost 6 bases to trimming and J lost 0 bases, with 9 bases between them. CDR3 loop: CASSPGYSNQPQHF. CDR3 nucleotide sequence: TGTGCCAGCAGCCCCGGGTATAGCAATCAGCCCCAGCATTTT.

The chain carries TRBV9 and TRBJ2-2; the D gene could be TRBD1 or TRBD2 (5 bases each). Looked up from germline, CDR1 is SGDLS and CDR2 is YYNGEE. V dropped 1 base and J dropped 4 bases, with 11 bases sitting between them. This CDR3 comprises 15 residues. The CDR3 coding sequence is TGTGCCAGCAGCGTAAGAGGGACGGCCACCGGGGAGCTGTTTTTT. It translates to CASSVRGTATGELFF.

The gene calls are TRBV27 and TRBJ2-1, with 16 positions matching TRBD2. Germline assignment: CDR1 MNHEY and CDR2 SMNVEV (reference sequence). The J segment lost 0 bases and the V segment lost 3 bases, leaving 8 bases of the junction unmatched. This CDR3 has 20 amino acids. CDR3 bases: TGTGCCAGCAGTTTGTCGGGACTAGCGGGAGGGCCGCGCTCCTACAATGAGCAGTTCTTC. Residues: CASSLSGLAGGPRSYNEQFF.

V and J are TRBV7-9 and TRBJ1-1, with 8 bases fitting TRBD1. V trimming: 5 bases; J trimming: 0 bases; junction bases outside the gene matches: 8. Germline V gene data show CDR1 as SEHNR and CDR2 as FQNEAQ (reference sequence). The CDR3 spans 16 residues. CDR3 bases: TGTGCCAGCAGCCCCGGGACAGGAACCATGAACACTGAAGCTTTCTTT. Translated, it gives CASSPGTGTMNTEAFF.

This clone is a singleton in its sample. V usage is TRBV19 and J usage is TRBJ2-7, with TRBD1 as a possible D gene (6 bases). Germline V gene data show CDR1 as LNHDA and CDR2 as SQIVND (reference sequence). There are 16 residues in the CDR3. Trimming shortened V by 5 bases and J by 1 base, and 18 bases separated the two germline ends. CDR3 protein: CASSSGPGDGSYEQYF. The DNA of the CDR3 is TGTGCCAGTAGTTCAGGCCCAGGGGACGGGTCCTACGAGCAGTACTTC.

CDR3 nucleotide sequence: TGCGCCAGCAGCTTGGGGGGCGGGACCTACGAGCAGTACTTC. Translation gives CASSLGGGTYEQYF. The V call is TRBV5-1, the J call TRBJ2-7; a weak D match, TRBD2 (6 bases). Germline V lookup: CDR1 SGHRS, CDR2 YFSETQ. Between the trimmed V and J ends, which lost 0 bases and 2 bases, there was a span of 9 bases. The CDR3 is 14 amino acids.

This clone was recorded only once. Other DNA sequences in the same sample also yield this CDR3. The genes are TRBV28 and TRBJ1-2; D not certain. The V end lost 3 bases, the J end lost 8 bases, and 7 bases lay between the germline ends. From germline, CDR1 is MDHEN and CDR2 SYDVKM. The CDR3 spans 11 residues. The CDR3 loop reads CASSFSRGYTF. The CDR3 nucleotides read TGTGCCAGCAGTTTTTCTAGGGGCTACACCTTC.

V is TRBV6-5 and J is TRBJ2-1; TRBD2 matches 9 bases. CDR3 length equals 16 residues. Trimming removed 2 bases from V and 4 bases from J; junction bases left unmatched: 6. CDR1 and CDR2 (germline): MNHEY, SVGAGI. In DNA, the CDR3 is TGTGCCAGCAGTTACCAGGGACTAGCTGGATACAATGAGCAGTTCTTC. Translation: CASSYQGLAGYNEQFF.

Here the CDR3 DNA reads TGTGCCAGCAGCGTAATGGGCGGCCACTCTGGGGCCAACGTCCTGACTTTC. It yields the protein CASSVMGGHSGANVLTF. The rearrangement uses TRBV9 and TRBJ2-6; D not resolved. V lost 1 base, J lost 0 bases, and 11 bases lay in between. CDR1 and CDR2 from the germline V gene are SGDLS and YYNGEE. The CDR3 covers 17 residues. Full variable domain (rest looked up from reference TRBV9 and TRBJ2-6): DSGVTQTPKHLITATGQRVTLRCSPRSGDLSVYWYQQSLDQGLQFLIQYYNGEERAKGNILERFSAQQFPDLHSELNLSSLELGDSALYFCASSVMGGHSGANVLTFGAGSRLTVL.

The V call is TRBV29-1, the J call TRBJ1-2; D is ambiguous. Trimming stripped 4 bases from V and 3 bases from J, with 6 bases between. Per the germline V gene, CDR1 is SQVTM and CDR2 is ANQGSEA. The length of the CDR3 is 11 residues. The CDR3, as DNA: TGCAGCGTTGTGGAGCACTATGGCTACACCTTC. Its protein product is CSVVEHYGYTF. The variable domain in full, completed from reference TRBV29-1 and TRBJ1-2, reads SAVISQKPSRDICQRGTSLTIQCQVDSQVTMMFWYRQQPGQSLTLIATANQGSEATYESGFVIDKFPISRPNLTFSTLTVSNMSPEDSSIYLCSVVEHYGYTFGSGTRLTVV.

The chain uses TRBV4-1 and TRBJ2-1; D is uncertain. Germline loops: CDR1 MGHRA, CDR2 YSYEKL. With 4 bases removed from V and 7 bases from J, the gap between germline ends came to 23 bases. The CDR3 length is 17 residues. The CDR3 DNA reads as TGCGCCAGCAGCCCTCCGTGGGATACAGAATTTATAAATGAGCAGTTCTTC. Its protein is CASSPPWDTEFINEQFF.

The chain couples TRBV12-5 to TRBJ1-2; a possible D gene is TRBD1 (6 bases). The CDR3 loop spans 13 amino acids. The V and J ends lost 5 bases and 7 bases respectively, with 14 bases between them. The germline gives CDR1 LGHNT, CDR2 FRNRAP. In DNA form, the CDR3 reads TGTGCTAGTGGTCTGGGGGGGCCCGGTGGCTACACCTTC. It specifies CASGLGGPGGYTF.

The chain recombines TRBV6-5 with TRBJ2-1; D gene ambiguous. The CDR3 consists of 15 residues. Trimming stripped 2 bases from V and 0 bases from J, with 8 bases between. CDR1 and CDR2 from the germline V gene are MNHEY and SVGAGI. The CDR3 reads CASSYGSASYNEQFF. CDR3 DNA sequence: TGTGCCAGCAGTTACGGTTCCGCCTCCTACAATGAGCAGTTCTTC.

The chain joins TRBV5-6 to TRBJ2-2; D gene ambiguous. Germline lookup yields CDR1 SGHDT and CDR2 YYEEEE. The ends were cut back, 0 bases at V and 0 bases at J, with 9 bases in the middle. The CDR3 has 16 residues. Here the CDR3 DNA reads TGTGCCAGCAGCTTGGACGGCAGGTCGAACACCGGGGAGCTGTTTTTT. This gives the protein CASSLDGRSNTGELFF.

The chain carries TRBV28 and TRBJ1-1, with a tentative D call TRBD1 (5 bases). V shed 1 base and J shed 0 bases, with 18 bases lying between them. Germline V gene data show CDR1 as MDHEN and CDR2 as SYDVKM. The CDR3 sequence is 18 residues long. CDR3 bases: TGTGCCAGCAGTTTATTTCCGGGACCTGTCAACTTGAACACTGAAGCTTTCTTT. This codes for CASSLFPGPVNLNTEAFF.

The V call is TRBV18, the J call TRBJ2-5, with D perhaps assigned TRBD1 or TRBD2 (6 bases each). The J call is doubtful: the DNA matches TRBJ2-7 better. Germline assignment: CDR1 KGHSH and CDR2 LQKENI. The CDR3 has 14 residues. CDR3 residues: CASSRIGGKYEQYF. DNA of the CDR3: TGTGCCAGCTCACGTATCGGGGGCAAGTACGAGCAGTACTTC.

This clone was counted between two and nine times. This chain uses TRBV5-3 with TRBJ2-2; D unresolved. TRBV5-3 is known as an ORF, though its function is uncertain. This CDR3 has 15 residues. The V and J ends lost 2 bases and 0 bases respectively, with 8 bases between them. CDR3 sequence: CARSFTVSNTGELFF. The CDR3 DNA sequence: TGTGCCAGAAGCTTCACAGTATCGAACACCGGGGAGCTGTTTTTT.

J is TRBJ1-2 and V is TRBV7-9, with TRBD1 matching 8 bases. This CDR3 region has 16 residues. Germline-derived CDR1 and CDR2 are SEHNR and FQNEAQ (reference sequence). With 0 bases clipped from V and 4 bases from J, the junction kept 7 bases outside the gene matches. CDR3 bases: TGTGCCAGCAGCTTAGCAGGAGGACAGGGTTCCTATGGCTACACCTTC. This translates into CASSLAGGQGSYGYTF.

This chain links TRBV5-1 with TRBJ1-5, with TRBD1 matching over 7 bases. This CDR3 spans 16 amino acids. In germline, CDR1 is SGHRS, CDR2 YFSETQ. V was pared by 1 base and J by 4 bases, with 8 bases of the junction left unmatched. CDR3 coding DNA: TGCGCCAGCAGCTTGCGGCCAGGGGGTTTTAATCAGCCCCAGCATTTT. Encoded protein: CASSLRPGGFNQPQHF. Complete variable domain (other parts from reference TRBV5-1 and TRBJ1-5): KAGVTQTPRYLIKTRGQQVTLSCSPISGHRSVSWYQQTPGQGLQFLFEYFSETQRNKGNFPGRFSGRQFSNSRSEMNVSTLELGDSALYLCASSLRPGGFNQPQHFGDGTRLSIL.

The sample holds one count of this clone. The rearrangement links TRBV7-3 to TRBJ2-1; D perhaps matches TRBD2 (6 bases). This CDR3 is 15 amino acids long. V was pared by 2 bases and J by 6 bases, with 14 bases between. Germline lookup yields CDR1 SGHTA and CDR2 FQGTGA. CDR3 nucleotide sequence: TGTGCCAGCAGCTTAGAAGGCGGGAAAGGCAATGAGCAGTTCTTC. This sequence encodes CASSLEGGKGNEQFF.

This clone was counted a single time. The chain employs TRBV10-2 and TRBJ1-5, with TRBD1 matching over 9 bases. Trimming at V came to 0 bases and at J to 0 bases, leaving 9 bases not matched to a gene. This CDR3 is built from 19 residues. Per germline, CDR1 WSHSY and CDR2 SAAADI. CDR3 DNA sequence: TGCGCCAGCAGTGAGTCGCTAGGACAGGGGATGTATAGCAATCAGCCCCAGCATTTT. It is translated as CASSESLGQGMYSNQPQHF.

The chain joins TRBV18 to TRBJ2-3; 10 bases map to TRBD1. The germline V gene encodes CDR1 KGHSH and CDR2 LQKENI. The V gene end was trimmed by 3 bases and the J gene end by 1 base; junction bases not matched to a gene: 4. CDR3 length equals 16 residues. CDR3 nucleotide sequence: TGTGCCAGCTCACCGACCGGGACAGGGGGCACAGATACGCAGTATTTT. Translated, it gives CASSPTGTGGTDTQYF.

The rearrangement links TRBV7-2 to TRBJ1-1; D gene uncertain. Looked up from germline, CDR1 is SGHTA and CDR2 is FQGNSA. Trimming pared 6 bases from V and 0 bases from J, leaving 8 bases between. This CDR3 region has 13 residues. CDR3 sequence: CASSSQMNTEAFF. CDR3 nucleotides: TGTGCCAGCAGTTCACAGATGAACACTGAAGCTTTCTTT.